The T cell receptor (beta chain) described here comes from a study of shared clonotypes between healthy human individuals. Study-level results: Some clonotypes were shared by all four sorted-subset donors, while others were not shared. The non-shared ones had lower generation probabilities than the shared ones. Shared across a few donors were about 4.6% of the naive CD4 clonotypes. Sequencing depth was predicted to influence how clonotypes are shared among donors.

In the original analysis: Filtering differed, since immunoSEQ gave only junction sequences and no quality scores. Sequenced by immunoSEQ multiplex PCR; TCRdb stores in-frame clones only, minus some. The V and J calls and clone size are taken from that table; D and trimming were inferred from the DNA. The sample records 650,000 to 800,000 clones, 92% being singletons. Germline-derived CDR1 and CDR2 are SGHNT and YYREEE (reference sequence). The CDR3 sequence is 14 residues long. The J segment lost 5 bases and the V segment lost 1 base, leaving 6 bases of the junction unmatched. This clone has only a few counts. As yet, its antigen is unknown. Terminally differentiated effector memory CD45RA+ cells were left out of the naive CD8 fraction, which was CD45RO-negative and positively selected for CCR7.

The receptor was derived from a man aged 25 to 40 in good health. Material for sequencing was naive CD8+ T cells sorted from blood. The rearrangement uses TRBV5-4 and TRBJ2-7, with 7 bases that match TRBD1. CDR3: CASSLTGQRNEQYF. Here the CDR3 DNA reads TGTGCCAGCAGCTTGACGGGACAGCGGAACGAGCAGTACTTC.